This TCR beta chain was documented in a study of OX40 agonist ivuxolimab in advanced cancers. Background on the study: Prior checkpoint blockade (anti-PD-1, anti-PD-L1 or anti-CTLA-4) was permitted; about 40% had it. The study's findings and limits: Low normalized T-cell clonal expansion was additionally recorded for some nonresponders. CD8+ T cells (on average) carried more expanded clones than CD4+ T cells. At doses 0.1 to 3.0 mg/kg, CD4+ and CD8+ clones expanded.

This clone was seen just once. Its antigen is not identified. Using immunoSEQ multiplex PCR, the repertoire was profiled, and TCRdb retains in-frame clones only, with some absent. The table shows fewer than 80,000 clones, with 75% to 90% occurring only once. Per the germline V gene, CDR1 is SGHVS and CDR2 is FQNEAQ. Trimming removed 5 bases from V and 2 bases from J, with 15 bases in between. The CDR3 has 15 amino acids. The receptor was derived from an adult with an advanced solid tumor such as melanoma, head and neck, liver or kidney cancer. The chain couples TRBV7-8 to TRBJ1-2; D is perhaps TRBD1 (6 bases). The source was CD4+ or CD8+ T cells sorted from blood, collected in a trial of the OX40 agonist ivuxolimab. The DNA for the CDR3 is TGTGCCAGCAGCACCTTAGGACAGCCCAACTATGGCTACACCTTC. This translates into CASSTLGQPNYGYTF.